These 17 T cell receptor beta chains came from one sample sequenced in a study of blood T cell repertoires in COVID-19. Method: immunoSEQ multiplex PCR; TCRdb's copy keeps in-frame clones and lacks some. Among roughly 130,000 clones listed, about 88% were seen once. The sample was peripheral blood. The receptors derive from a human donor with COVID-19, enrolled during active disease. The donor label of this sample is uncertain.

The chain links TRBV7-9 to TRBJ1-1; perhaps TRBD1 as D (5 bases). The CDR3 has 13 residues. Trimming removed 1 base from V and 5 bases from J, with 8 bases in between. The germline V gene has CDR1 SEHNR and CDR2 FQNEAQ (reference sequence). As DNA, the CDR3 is TGTGCCAGCAGCTTAGGGGGGAGGACTGAAGCTTTCTTT. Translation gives CASSLGGRTEAFF. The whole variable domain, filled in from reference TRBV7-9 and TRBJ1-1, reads DTGVSQNPRHKITKRGQNVTFRCDPISEHNRLYWYRQTLGQGPEFLTYFQNEAQLEKSRLLSDRFSAERPKGSFSTLEIQRTEQGDSAMYLCASSLGGRTEAFFGQGTRLTVV.

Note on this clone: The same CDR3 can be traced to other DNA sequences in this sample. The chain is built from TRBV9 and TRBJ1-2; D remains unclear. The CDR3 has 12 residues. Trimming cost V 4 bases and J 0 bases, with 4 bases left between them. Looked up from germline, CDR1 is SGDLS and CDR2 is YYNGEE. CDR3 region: CASSPSNYGYTF. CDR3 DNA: TGTGCCAGCAGCCCGTCTAACTATGGCTACACCTTC.

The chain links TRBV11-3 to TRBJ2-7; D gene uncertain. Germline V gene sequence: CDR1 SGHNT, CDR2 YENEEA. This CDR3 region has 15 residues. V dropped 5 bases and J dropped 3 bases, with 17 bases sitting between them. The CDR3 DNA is TGTGCCAGCAGCCCTGGTTCCTTAATCGGCTACGAGCAGTACTTC. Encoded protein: CASSPGSLIGYEQYF.

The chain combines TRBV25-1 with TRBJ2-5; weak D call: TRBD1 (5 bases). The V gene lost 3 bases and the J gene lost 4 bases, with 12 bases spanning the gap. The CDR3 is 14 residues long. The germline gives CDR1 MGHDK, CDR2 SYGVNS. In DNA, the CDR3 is TGTGCCAGCAGTGAGGGTCAGGGCGTAGAGACCCAGTACTTC. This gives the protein CASSEGQGVETQYF.

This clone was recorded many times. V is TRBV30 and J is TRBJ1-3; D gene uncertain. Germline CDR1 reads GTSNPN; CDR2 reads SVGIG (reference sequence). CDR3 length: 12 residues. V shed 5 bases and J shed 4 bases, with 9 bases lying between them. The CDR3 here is CAWLTGGNTIYF. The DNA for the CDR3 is TGTGCCTGGCTGACCGGGGGAAACACCATATATTTT.

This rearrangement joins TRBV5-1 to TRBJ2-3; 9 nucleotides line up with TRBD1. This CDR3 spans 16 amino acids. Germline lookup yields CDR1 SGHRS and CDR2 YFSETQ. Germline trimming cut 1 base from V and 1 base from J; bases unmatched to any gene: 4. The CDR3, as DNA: TGCGCCAGCAGCTTGCTCCGACAGGGGGGCACAGATACGCAGTATTTT. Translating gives CASSLLRQGGTDTQYF.

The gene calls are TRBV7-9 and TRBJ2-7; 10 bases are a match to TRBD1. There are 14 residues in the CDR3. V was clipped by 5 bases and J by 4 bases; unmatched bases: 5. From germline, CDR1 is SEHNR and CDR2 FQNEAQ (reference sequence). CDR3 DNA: TGTGCCAGCAGCCGCCGGGACAGGGGATACGAGCAGTACTTC. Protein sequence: CASSRRDRGYEQYF.

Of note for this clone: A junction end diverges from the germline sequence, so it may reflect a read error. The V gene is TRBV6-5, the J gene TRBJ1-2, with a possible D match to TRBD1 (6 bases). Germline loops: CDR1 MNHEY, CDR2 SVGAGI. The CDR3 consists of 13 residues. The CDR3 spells CASRDRDTVPEAF. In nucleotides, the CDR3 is TGTGCCAGCAGAGACCGGGACACCGTCCCGGAGGCCTTC.

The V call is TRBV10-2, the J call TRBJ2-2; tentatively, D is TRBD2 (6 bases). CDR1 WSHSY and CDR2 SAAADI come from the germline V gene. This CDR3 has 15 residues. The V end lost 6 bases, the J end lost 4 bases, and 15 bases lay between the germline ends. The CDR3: CASRNGRWVTGELFF. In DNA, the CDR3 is TGCGCCAGCAGGAACGGGAGATGGGTCACCGGGGAGCTGTTTTTT.

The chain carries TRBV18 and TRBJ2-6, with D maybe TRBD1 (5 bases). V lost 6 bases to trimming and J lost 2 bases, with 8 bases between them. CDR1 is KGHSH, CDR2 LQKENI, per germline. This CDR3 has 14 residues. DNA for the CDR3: TGTGCCAGCTCGACAGAGGCTGGGGCCAACGTCCTGACTTTC. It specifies CASSTEAGANVLTF.

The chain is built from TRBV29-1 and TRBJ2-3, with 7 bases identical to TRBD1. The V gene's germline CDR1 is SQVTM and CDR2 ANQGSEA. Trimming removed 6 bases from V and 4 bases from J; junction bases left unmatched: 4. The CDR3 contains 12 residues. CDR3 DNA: TGCAGCGTACCCCAGGGGGCAGATACGCAGTATTTT. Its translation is CSVPQGADTQYF.

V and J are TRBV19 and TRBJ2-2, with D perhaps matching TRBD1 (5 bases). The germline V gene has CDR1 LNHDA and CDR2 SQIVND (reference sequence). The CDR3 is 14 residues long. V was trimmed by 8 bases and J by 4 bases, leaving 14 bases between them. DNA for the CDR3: TGTGCCAGTTCGCAGGGCGGCGGCACCGGGGAGCTGTTTTTT. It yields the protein CASSQGGGTGELFF. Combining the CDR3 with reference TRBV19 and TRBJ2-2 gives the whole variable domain DGGITQSPKYLFRKEGQNVTLSCEQNLNHDAMYWYRQDPGQGLRLIYYSQIVNDFQKGDIAEGYSVSREKKESFPLTVTSAQKNPTAFYLCASSQGGGTGELFFGEGSRLTVL.

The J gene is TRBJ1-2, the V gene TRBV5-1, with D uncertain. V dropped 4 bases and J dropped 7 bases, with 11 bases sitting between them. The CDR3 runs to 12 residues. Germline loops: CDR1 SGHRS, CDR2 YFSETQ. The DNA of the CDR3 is TGCGCCAGCAGCCCCGGAGATTTTGGCTACACCTTC. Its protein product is CASSPGDFGYTF. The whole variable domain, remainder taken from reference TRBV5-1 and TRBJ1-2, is KAGVTQTPRYLIKTRGQQVTLSCSPISGHRSVSWYQQTPGQGLQFLFEYFSETQRNKGNFPGRFSGRQFSNSRSEMNVSTLELGDSALYLCASSPGDFGYTFGSGTRLTVV.

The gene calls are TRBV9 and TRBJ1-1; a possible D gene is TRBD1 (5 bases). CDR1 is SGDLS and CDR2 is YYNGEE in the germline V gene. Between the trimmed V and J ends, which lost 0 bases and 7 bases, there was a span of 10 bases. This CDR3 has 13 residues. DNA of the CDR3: TGTGCCAGCAGCGTAGCGTTTCAGGGTGAAGCTTTCTTT. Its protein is CASSVAFQGEAFF.

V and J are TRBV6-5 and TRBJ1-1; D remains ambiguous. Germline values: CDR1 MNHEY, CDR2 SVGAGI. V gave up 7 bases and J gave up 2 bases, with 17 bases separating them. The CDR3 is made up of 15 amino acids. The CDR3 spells CASTSRPGLNTEAFF. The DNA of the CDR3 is TGTGCCAGCACCTCACGACCAGGACTTAACACTGAAGCTTTCTTT.

The chain's CDR3 is CASSYRRAAQETQYF. CDR3 bases: TGTGCCAGCAGTTACCGGAGGGCAGCTCAAGAGACCCAGTACTTC. The V and J genes are TRBV6-5 and TRBJ2-5; possibly TRBD2 for D (6 bases). The germline CDR1 and CDR2 sequences are MNHEY and SVGAGI. This CDR3 spans 15 amino acids. Between the trimmed V and J ends, which lost 2 bases and 2 bases, there was a span of 12 bases.

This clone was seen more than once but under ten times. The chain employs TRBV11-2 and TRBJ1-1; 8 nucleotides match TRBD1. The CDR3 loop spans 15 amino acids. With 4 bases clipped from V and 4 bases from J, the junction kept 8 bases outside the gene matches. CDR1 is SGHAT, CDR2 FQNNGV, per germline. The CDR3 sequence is CASSSPQGAGTEAFF. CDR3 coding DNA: TGTGCCAGCAGCTCCCCCCAGGGGGCTGGCACTGAAGCTTTCTTT.